A single sample gave rise to the 2 T cell receptor beta chains below, sequenced in a study of graft-versus-host responses after intestinal transplantation. For these receptors, no antigen is known. Libraries were prepared by immunoSEQ multiplex PCR; TCRdb keeps only in-frame clonotypes and omits some of them. The table shows some 64,000 clones, with 90% occurring only once. Sequencing was performed on unstimulated CD8+ T cells sorted from spleen or lymph node cells, taken before transplant. Receptors originate from a human donor who was the organ donor for an intestinal transplant.

This chain uses TRBV10-1 with TRBJ1-1, with 7 bases identical to TRBD1. The V gene end was trimmed by 6 bases and the J gene end by 0 bases; junction bases not matched to a gene: 13. The CDR3 runs to 17 residues. Germline V gives CDR1 WNHNN, CDR2 SYGVQD (reference sequence). The CDR3 is CASSLKQDRDMNTEAFF. The CDR3 DNA reads TGCGCCAGCAGCCTCAAGCAAGACAGGGATATGAACACTGAAGCTTTCTTT.

The rearrangement joins TRBV6-1 to TRBJ2-1, with 16 bases matching TRBD2. The CDR3 loop spans 16 amino acids. Germline CDR1 and CDR2: MNHNS and SASEGT. The V segment lost 3 bases and the J segment 10 bases; nucleotides outside the gene matches: 6. The CDR3, as DNA: TGTGCCAGCAGTGATCCGGGACTAGCGGGAGGGGGAGAGCAGTTCTTC. Its protein product is CASSDPGLAGGGEQFF.